This passage covers 19 T cell receptor beta chains from one sample sequenced in a study of human T cells and chemical hapten exposure (dated by TCRdb to about 2021). This sample's time point label indicates: pre-sensitization, week 0. The treatment or condition label on this specimen signifies: therapeutic diphenylcyclopropenone sensitization with weekly scalp DPC. The library was built by means of RACE. Data came from a NextSeq 500. Clones were called with MiXCR by TCRdb after fastp trimmed the public reads at Q25, and only in-frame beta chains were retained. Each entry is one CDR3 protein sequence, shown with its most common DNA and genes. The sample has roughly 110,000 distinct CDR3 sequences on record, around 12% of them singletons. Roughly 1.6% of the sample rests with the top ten. The sequencing here drew on whole blood, taken in connection with sensitization to the hapten diphenylcyclopropenone (DPC). The origin of the receptors is a woman aged 50 to 60 with alopecia areata. Some clones in this sample may be carry-over from other donors' samples.

V gene TRBV3-1 combines with J gene TRBJ1-2; tentative D call: TRBD1 (6 bases). The CDR3 spans 14 residues. The V end was cut by 1 base, the J end by 8 bases, with 14 bases between. CDR1 and CDR2 (germline): LGHDT, YNNKEL (reference sequence). CDR3 in DNA: TGTGCCAGCAGCCAAGCTGGCAGGGGAAAAGGCTACACCTTC. Protein product: CASSQAGRGKGYTF.

This clonotype has a handful of counts. V and J are TRBV7-2 and TRBJ1-5, with a tentative D call TRBD1 (5 bases). V was clipped by 5 bases and J by 6 bases, with 17 bases between them. This CDR3 is built from 15 residues. Germline CDR1 and CDR2: SGHTA and FQGNSA. This CDR3 is CASSLALGGPQPQHF. The CDR3 region has the DNA TGTGCCAGCAGCCTCGCCCTGGGGGGACCTCAGCCCCAGCATTTT.

This clonotype occurred a few times. This chain connects TRBV28 to TRBJ2-1; TRBD1 is a possible D gene (6 bases). Trimming took off 5 bases at V and 9 bases at J, with 17 bases between the two ends. Per the germline V gene, CDR1 is MDHEN and CDR2 is SYDVKM. This CDR3 has 14 residues. DNA of the CDR3: TGTGCCAGCAGTGGGATAGGGGGAGTGATTGAGCAGTTCTTC. Its protein is CASSGIGGVIEQFF.

The chain has TRBV12-3 or TRBV12-4 and TRBJ1-1, with D perhaps matching TRBD1 (5 bases). The V and J ends lost 9 bases and 9 bases respectively, with 20 bases between them. The CDR3 is 13 amino acids. The CDR3 reads CASNLGGAGKAFF. The CDR3 DNA follows: TGTGCCAGTAATCTTGGAGGGGCCGGCAAAGCTTTCTTT.

For this clonotype: A read error may be the cause here, since a much bigger clone is one base away. The chain joins TRBV28 to TRBJ1-5, with D possibly being TRBD1 (6 bases). The CDR3 consists of 15 residues. The V gene's germline CDR1 is MDHEN and CDR2 SYDVKM. The CDR3 DNA follows: TGTGCCGGCAGTTTATCTTCAGGGGGCAATCAGCCCCAGCATTTT. Protein product: CAGSLSSGGNQPQHF.

This clonotype was recorded a few times. V usage is TRBV11-1 and J usage is TRBJ2-1; TRBD2 agrees at 9 bases. The CDR3 is made up of 17 amino acids. With V trimmed by 4 bases and J by 0 bases, 7 bases remained unmatched. In germline, CDR1 is SGHAT, CDR2 FQDESV (reference sequence). The CDR3, as DNA: TGTGCCAGCAGCTCCAACGGACTAGCGAGCTCCTACAATGAGCAGTTCTTC. It is translated as CASSSNGLASSYNEQFF. Based on the CDR3 plus reference TRBV11-1 and TRBJ2-1, the full variable domain is EAEVAQSPRYKITEKSQAVAFWCDPISGHATLYWYRQILGQGPELLVQFQDESVVDDSQLPKDRFSAERLKGVDSTLKIQPAELGDSAMYLCASSSNGLASSYNEQFFGPGTRLTVL.

Only a few counts were recorded for this clonotype. V gene TRBV7-8 combines with J gene TRBJ2-3; no firm D call. The germline V and J ends were trimmed by 1 base and 1 base, with 9 bases remaining between them. Looked up from germline, CDR1 is SGHVS and CDR2 is FQNEAQ. This CDR3 has 15 amino acids. CDR3 protein: CASSLVLHGTDTQYF. CDR3 DNA: TGTGCCAGCAGCTTAGTACTACATGGCACAGATACGCAGTATTTT.

The chain couples TRBV3-1 to TRBJ1-2, with a tentative D call TRBD1 (5 bases). V was clipped by 5 bases and J by 4 bases, with 14 bases between them. Germline CDR1 reads LGHDT; CDR2 reads YNNKEL (reference sequence). This CDR3 comprises 14 residues. In nucleotides, the CDR3 is TGTGCCAGCAGCGGAATCAGGGCGATCTATGGCTACACCTTC. Encoded protein: CASSGIRAIYGYTF.

The V gene is TRBV28, the J gene TRBJ2-1, with D uncertain. This CDR3 spans 11 amino acids. Per germline, CDR1 MDHEN and CDR2 SYDVKM. Trimming left V 10 bases short and J 5 bases short, with 9 bases between. CDR3 loop: CATSSDNEQFF. The DNA for the CDR3 is TGTGCCACCTCGAGTGACAATGAGCAGTTCTTC.

The chain employs TRBV6-5 and TRBJ1-5; TRBD1 matches at 9 bases. Germline lookup yields CDR1 MNHEY and CDR2 SVGAGI. With 4 bases clipped from V and 0 bases from J, the junction kept 4 bases outside the gene matches. The CDR3 length is 16 residues. The CDR3 sequence is CASSLTGGGSNQPQHF. CDR3 bases: TGTGCCAGCAGTTTGACAGGGGGGGGTAGCAATCAGCCCCAGCATTTT.

This clonotype was seen more than once but under ten times. The chain carries TRBV28 and TRBJ2-7; D not resolved. The CDR3 length is 16 residues. The germline gives CDR1 MDHEN, CDR2 SYDVKM. The V end lost 4 bases, the J end lost 3 bases, and 19 bases lay between the germline ends. Here the CDR3 reads CASSSPRVRPHYEQYF. DNA for the CDR3: TGTGCCAGCAGTTCCCCTAGGGTCCGTCCCCACTACGAGCAGTACTTC.

This clonotype was seen ten or more times. This rearrangement joins TRBV5-1 to TRBJ2-1; 10 positions agree with TRBD2. From germline, CDR1 is SGHRS and CDR2 YFSETQ. J was trimmed by 2 bases and V by 4 bases; bases with no gene match: 6. The CDR3 is 16 amino acids. The CDR3 DNA sequence: TGCGCCAGCAGCACCTTAGCGGGGGGCACCTACAATGAGCAGTTCTTC. Translated: CASSTLAGGTYNEQFF.

In this sample, this clonotype turned up many times. The rearrangement joins TRBV7-8 to TRBJ2-1; D not resolved. V lost 1 base and J 6 bases, leaving 16 bases between the germline ends. CDR1 and CDR2 from the germline V gene are SGHVS and FQNEAQ. The CDR3 spans 16 residues. The CDR3 DNA is TGTGCCAGCAGCTTAGGGTTTAGCTCTACTTCCAATGAGCAGTTCTTC. This gives the protein CASSLGFSSTSNEQFF.

This chain connects TRBV11-3 to TRBJ1-1; no firm D call. V lost 0 bases, J lost 5 bases, and 10 bases lay in between. The CDR3 has 14 amino acids. Germline values: CDR1 SGHNT, CDR2 YENEEA. CDR3 DNA sequence: TGTGCCAGCAGCTTAGATACGGGGAGAACTGAAGCTTTCTTT. The encoded protein is CASSLDTGRTEAFF. Full variable domain (remainder filled in from reference TRBV11-3 and TRBJ1-1): EAGVVQSPRYKIIEKKQPVAFWCNPISGHNTLYWYLQNLGQGPELLIRYENEEAVDDSQLPKDRFSAERLKGVDSTLKIQPAELGDSAVYLCASSLDTGRTEAFFGQGTRLTVV.

This clonotype was seen only a few times. The V call is TRBV2, the J call TRBJ1-2; D perhaps matches TRBD1 (6 bases). V was clipped by 4 bases and J by 8 bases, with 8 bases between them. The CDR3 has 11 amino acids. Germline CDR1 SNHLY, CDR2 FYNNEI. The CDR3 sequence: CASSGGGGYTF. The CDR3, as DNA: TGTGCCAGCAGTGGCGGGGGCGGCTACACCTTC.

This clonotype showed up many times. The chain joins TRBV6-5 to TRBJ2-3; D perhaps matches TRBD1 (5 bases). This CDR3 is 14 amino acids long. The V gene lost 2 bases and the J gene lost 6 bases, with 12 bases spanning the gap. Germline CDR1 and CDR2: MNHEY and SVGAGI. CDR3 bases: TGTGCCAGCAGTTACCTGGGGCCTGGGGATACGCAGTATTTT. The encoded protein is CASSYLGPGDTQYF.

The chain uses TRBV28 and TRBJ1-2; D may be TRBD1 (5 bases). CDR1 and CDR2 (germline): MDHEN, SYDVKM. The CDR3 loop spans 14 amino acids. Between the trimmed V and J ends, which lost 4 bases and 5 bases, there was a span of 14 bases. The CDR3 here is CASSSPGQLYGYTF. CDR3 DNA: TGTGCCAGCAGTTCCCCGGGGCAGCTATATGGCTACACCTTC.

This rearrangement joins TRBV7-2 to TRBJ2-3; maybe TRBD1 (5 bases). CDR1 and CDR2 from the germline V gene are SGHTA and FQGNSA. The CDR3 is 15 amino acids. V was cut by 0 bases and J by 6 bases, with 13 bases left in between. The CDR3 sequence is CASSLASAPGDTQYF. The CDR3 bases are TGTGCCAGCAGCTTAGCTTCGGCACCAGGGGATACGCAGTATTTT.

This clonotype turned up a few times. The chain joins TRBV12-3 or TRBV12-4 to TRBJ1-4, with D perhaps TRBD1 (5 bases). The germline V and J ends were trimmed by 7 bases and 5 bases, with 17 bases remaining between them. This CDR3 spans 15 amino acids. The CDR3 region has the DNA TGTGCCAGCATCGATGAGGGGTTCGGCAATGAAAAACTGTTTTTT. Translation: CASIDEGFGNEKLFF.